These 20 T cell receptor beta chains originate from one sample sequenced in a study of T cells in Graves' hyperthyroidism and ophthalmopathy (dated by TCRdb to about 2019). The library was prepared using multiplex PCR. Sequenced on an Illumina HiSeq 2000. The TCR beta CDR3 regions were amplified from RNA transcripts. The first round of RT-PCR for the TCR CDR3 was performed with the HTBI primer set and the Qiagen OneStep RT-PCR kit. TCRdb took the public reads, trimmed them with fastp at Q25, ran MiXCR for clone calling and kept in-frame beta chains. Each CDR3 protein gets just one entry, which takes the most common genes and DNA from the rows behind it. In all, the sample holds about 200,000 distinct CDR3 sequences, and about 15% of those were seen once. 53% of the sample is held by the ten biggest clonotypes. The sequenced sample consisted of blood. The receptors come from a woman aged 50 to 65 with Graves' hyperthyroidism.

Many counts were recorded for this clonotype. The rearrangement links TRBV3-1 to TRBJ2-5; 7 bases are shared with TRBD2. J lost 3 bases, V lost 5 bases, and 12 bases had no gene match. From germline, CDR1 is LGHDT and CDR2 YNNKEL (reference sequence). CDR3 size: 16 residues. CDR3 nucleotide sequence: TGTGCCAGCAGCACAACAATAGCTAGCGGAAAAGAGACCCAGTACTTC. Protein product: CASSTTIASGKETQYF.

The sample holds one count of this clonotype. This rearrangement joins TRBV28 to TRBJ1-1; TRBD1 might be the D (5 bases). V lost 7 bases and J lost 8, with 14 bases in between. CDR1 and CDR2 from the germline V gene are MDHEN and SYDVKM. The length of the CDR3 is 12 residues. CDR3 coding DNA: TGTGCCAGCACTGTGGGGGAGAAAGAAGCTTTCTTT. Translation: CASTVGEKEAFF. Supplemented by reference TRBV28 and TRBJ1-1, the full variable domain reads DVKVTQSSRYLVKRTGEKVFLECVQDMDHENMFWYRQDPGLGLRLIYFSYDVKMKEKGDIPEGYSVSREKKERFSLILESASTNQTSMYLCASTVGEKEAFFGQGTRLTVV.

This clonotype was counted only a few times. The J gene is TRBJ2-6, the V gene TRBV27, with 7 bases matching TRBD1. This CDR3 is built from 17 residues. With 6 bases clipped from V and 0 bases from J, the junction kept 8 bases outside the gene matches. Per the germline V gene, CDR1 is MNHEY and CDR2 is SMNVEV (reference sequence). The CDR3 nucleotides read TGTGCCAGCAGCACCTCTCGGACAGGCTCTGGGGCCAACGTCCTGACTTTC. Its translation: CASSTSRTGSGANVLTF.

The sample holds many counts of this clonotype. This chain links TRBV12-3 or TRBV12-4 with TRBJ1-1; no clear D gene. CDR3 length equals 13 residues. V was cut by 6 bases and J by 5 bases, with 13 bases left in between. The CDR3: CASSSSASTEAFF. The CDR3 nucleotides read TGTGCCAGCAGCTCCTCCGCCAGTACTGAAGCTTTCTTT.

This clonotype was picked up many times. This chain connects TRBV12-3 or TRBV12-4 to TRBJ1-5; the match to TRBD1 covers 8 bases. This CDR3 is built from 13 residues. With 7 bases clipped from V and 10 bases from J, the junction kept 9 bases outside the gene matches. The CDR3 region is CASISAGGGPQHF. DNA of the CDR3: TGTGCCAGCATTTCGGCAGGGGGCGGCCCCCAGCATTTT.

The chain uses TRBV27 and TRBJ2-7, with D possibly matching TRBD2 (5 bases). V was pared by 2 bases and J by 5 bases, with 13 bases between. CDR3 size: 14 residues. From germline, CDR1 is MNHEY and CDR2 SMNVEV (reference sequence). The chain's CDR3 is CASSLKERTHEQYF. CDR3 coding DNA: TGTGCCAGCAGTTTAAAGGAGCGGACCCACGAGCAGTACTTC.

This clonotype was picked up many times. The chain joins TRBV19 to TRBJ1-2; D is uncertain. V gave up 8 bases and J gave up 3 bases, with 7 bases separating them. Germline loops: CDR1 LNHDA, CDR2 SQIVND (reference sequence). The CDR3 is made up of 11 amino acids. DNA of the CDR3: TGTGCCAGTCGGGGTGACTATGGCTACACCTTC. Translated: CASRGDYGYTF.

Many counts were recorded for this clonotype. The chain recombines TRBV12-3 or TRBV12-4 with TRBJ2-7; 8 nucleotides agree with TRBD1. V shed 4 bases and J 4 bases; nucleotides not matched to a gene: 3. The CDR3 is 13 amino acids. In nucleotides, the CDR3 is TGTGCCAGCAGTTCAGGGGGCAGATACGAGCAGTACTTC. Translated: CASSSGGRYEQYF.

This clonotype was recorded a few times. The CDR3 DNA is TGTGCCTGGAGAGCGACTAGCGGGAGGGCCTCCAATGAGCAGTTCTTC. This sequence encodes CAWRATSGRASNEQFF. The V and J genes are TRBV30 and TRBJ2-1, with 14 bases that match TRBD2. The CDR3 spans 16 residues. After removal of 3 bases from V and 6 bases from J, the junction contained 7 bases not matched to a gene. Germline V gene data show CDR1 as GTSNPN and CDR2 as SVGIG (reference sequence).

This clonotype showed up many times. The chain carries TRBV11-2 and TRBJ2-7, with 7 positions matching TRBD1. Trimming took 1 base from V and 7 from J; bases not matched to a gene: 10. CDR3 length: 15 amino acids. Germline V lookup: CDR1 SGHAT, CDR2 FQNNGV. The CDR3 loop is CASSLVVTGSGEQYF. As DNA, the CDR3 is TGTGCCAGCAGCTTAGTAGTGACAGGGTCGGGGGAGCAGTACTTC.

This clonotype was counted at least ten times. This sequence joins TRBV20-1 and TRBJ1-3; TRBD1 matches at 7 bases. Germline V gives CDR1 DFQATT, CDR2 SNEGSKA (reference sequence). The CDR3 runs to 15 residues. V trimming: 6 bases; J trimming: 0 bases; junction bases outside the gene matches: 8. Written as DNA, the CDR3 is TGCAGTGCACGCGGACAGGAAGTCTCTGGAAACACCATATATTTT. As protein: CSARGQEVSGNTIYF.

This chain joins TRBV27 and TRBJ2-7; TRBD2 matches 10 bases. CDR3 length: 13 amino acids. Looked up from germline, CDR1 is MNHEY and CDR2 is SMNVEV (reference sequence). V was pared by 5 bases and J by 6 bases, with 4 bases of the junction left unmatched. CDR3 amino acids: CASSELAGLEQYF. Here the CDR3 DNA reads TGTGCCAGCAGTGAACTAGCGGGGCTCGAGCAGTACTTC.

This chain uses TRBV7-9 with TRBJ2-1; possibly TRBD1 for D (8 bases). From germline, CDR1 is SEHNR and CDR2 FQNEAQ (reference sequence). This CDR3 region has 16 residues. The V and J ends lost 7 bases and 0 bases respectively, with 16 bases between them. The DNA for the CDR3 is TGTGCCAGCACCAGGGGGCGGGAGAGCTCCTACAATGAGCAGTTCTTC. It encodes CASTRGRESSYNEQFF. Full variable domain (rest looked up from reference TRBV7-9 and TRBJ2-1): DTGVSQNPRHKITKRGQNVTFRCDPISEHNRLYWYRQTLGQGPEFLTYFQNEAQLEKSRLLSDRFSAERPKGSFSTLEIQRTEQGDSAMYLCASTRGRESSYNEQFFGPGTRLTVL.

This clonotype was seen repeatedly, ten times or more. J is TRBJ2-7 and V is TRBV12-3 or TRBV12-4; 11 nucleotides line up with TRBD2. V dropped 6 bases and J dropped 3; count of bases not matched to a gene: 4. This CDR3 comprises 14 residues. Here the CDR3 DNA reads TGTGCCAGCAGCCACGGACTAGCGGGCTACGAGCAGTACTTC. Translation: CASSHGLAGYEQYF.

This clonotype was seen a few times. The chain has TRBV20-1 and TRBJ2-2; D unclear. Germline V gene sequence: CDR1 DFQATT, CDR2 SNEGSKA (reference sequence). Trimming took off 4 bases at V and 0 bases at J, with 9 bases between the two ends. This CDR3 region has 14 residues. DNA for the CDR3: TGCAGTGCTACCGAAACTTCGAACACCGGGGAGCTGTTTTTT. It specifies CSATETSNTGELFF.

This clonotype has ten or more counts. V usage is TRBV28 and J usage is TRBJ2-7; 9 bases fit TRBD2. V dropped 7 bases and J dropped 6; count of bases not matched to a gene: 7. The CDR3 is 13 residues long. The germline gives CDR1 MDHEN, CDR2 SYDVKM. The CDR3 loop is CASNSVAGVEQYF. In DNA, the CDR3 is TGTGCCAGCAATAGTGTAGCGGGAGTCGAGCAGTACTTC.

This clonotype was detected many times. J is TRBJ2-5 and V is TRBV7-3; no clear D gene. Trimming took 8 bases from V and 1 from J, leaving 14 bases between them. In germline, CDR1 is SGHTA, CDR2 FQGTGA. CDR3 length: 14 amino acids. CDR3 residues: CASRSVLLQETQYF. CDR3 coding DNA: TGTGCCAGCCGGAGCGTACTCCTCCAAGAGACCCAGTACTTC.

This clonotype was counted at least ten times. The chain has TRBV20-1 and TRBJ2-1; 10 bases agree with TRBD2. V lost 3 bases, J lost 9 bases, and 8 bases stayed unmatched. The CDR3 loop spans 14 amino acids. Germline assignment: CDR1 DFQATT and CDR2 SNEGSKA (reference sequence). CDR3 bases: TGCAGTGCTAGGCTTCTAGCGGGAGTAATTGAGCAGTTCTTC. Protein: CSARLLAGVIEQFF.

This clonotype was seen a handful of times. The chain has TRBV19 and TRBJ2-1; D gene ambiguous. V shed 3 bases and J shed 4 bases, with 13 bases lying between them. CDR3 length: 15 residues. CDR1 LNHDA and CDR2 SQIVND come from the germline V gene (reference sequence). CDR3 sequence reads: CASSIGTEFYNEQFF. CDR3 DNA sequence: TGTGCCAGTAGTATTGGTACAGAATTTTACAATGAGCAGTTCTTC.

The CDR3 nucleotides are TGTGCCAGCAGCTCCGACAGGGGCTACGAGCAGTACTTC. Protein: CASSSDRGYEQYF. The chain recombines TRBV5-5 with TRBJ2-7; 8 positions match TRBD1. Germline trimming cut 3 bases from V and 3 bases from J; bases unmatched to any gene: 2. The CDR3 totals 13 residues. Germline V gene data show CDR1 as SGHKS and CDR2 as YYEKEE (reference sequence).